These 10 T cell receptor beta chains share one sample of origin, sequenced in a study of blood T cells in healthy people across ages. The use of a sample-barcoded 5' primer and a J-beta primer mix characterized a second PCR of 7 to 11 cycles. Each CDR3 protein gets one entry after TCRdb re-called the 5' RACE reads with MiXCR. The profile shows about 670,000 distinct CDR3 sequences, 40% to 45% of them singletons. Source material: blood. The receptors here all came from a man aged 80 or over in good health.

This chain joins TRBV12-3 or TRBV12-4 and TRBJ1-4, with TRBD1 matching 12 bases. The length of the CDR3 is 15 residues. V lost 4 bases, J lost 7 bases, and 4 bases stayed unmatched. In DNA form, the CDR3 reads TGTGCCAGCAGTTGGGGACAGGGGGCTGGTGAAAAACTGTTTTTT. Its protein product is CASSWGQGAGEKLFF.

This clonotype was observed a handful of times. V and J are TRBV6-2 or TRBV6-3 and TRBJ1-5; D is ambiguous. V gave up 2 bases and J gave up 3 bases, with 8 bases separating them. CDR1 and CDR2 (germline): MNHEY, SVGEGT. CDR3 length: 14 amino acids. For the CDR3, the DNA is TGTGCCAGCAGTTACGCCACAACCAATCAGCCCCAGCATTTT. It specifies CASSYATTNQPQHF.

This clonotype turned up a few times. The chain carries TRBV5-1 and TRBJ1-6, with unresolved D. CDR1 is SGHRS, CDR2 YFSETQ, per germline. This CDR3 has 14 residues. V was pared by 0 bases and J by 7 bases, with 8 bases between. CDR3: CASSLDQFNSPLHF. CDR3 DNA: TGCGCCAGCAGCTTGGATCAATTCAATTCACCCCTCCACTTT.

The chain recombines TRBV2 with TRBJ1-5; the D gene is possibly TRBD1 (6 bases). Trimming cost V 1 base and J 2 bases, with 12 bases left between them. From germline, CDR1 is SNHLY and CDR2 FYNNEI. CDR3 length equals 16 residues. The CDR3 here is CASSEEGGSGNQPQHF. As DNA, the CDR3 is TGTGCCAGCAGTGAAGAGGGGGGATCGGGCAATCAGCCCCAGCATTTT. The whole variable domain, remainder taken from reference TRBV2 and TRBJ1-5, is EPEVTQTPSHQVTQMGQEVILRCVPISNHLYFYWYRQILGQKVEFLVSFYNNEISEKSEIFDDQFSVERPDGSNFTLKIRSTKLEDSAMYFCASSEEGGSGNQPQHFGDGTRLSIL.

This clonotype was seen ten or more times. The CDR3 sequence: CASSKSQYEQYF. Here the CDR3 DNA reads TGTGCCAGCAGTAAATCCCAATACGAGCAGTACTTC. V usage is TRBV25-1 and J usage is TRBJ2-7; no firm D call. Trimming cost V 5 bases and J 4 bases, with 9 bases left between them. Germline V CDR1 and CDR2: MGHDK, SYGVNS. The CDR3 is made up of 12 amino acids.

Remarks on this clonotype: A much more abundant neighbour one base away suggests this may be a read error. The J gene is TRBJ2-3, the V gene TRBV7-3, with TRBD1 identical over 10 bases. CDR3 length equals 13 residues. With V trimmed by 5 bases and J by 9 bases, 5 bases remained unmatched. CDR1 and CDR2 from the germline V gene are SGHTA and FQGTGA. CDR3 DNA: TGTGCCAGCAGCGCCCAGGACAGGGGGACGCAGTATTTT. Its translation: CASSAQDRGTQYF.

As to this clonotype: The junction departs from germline at one end; a sequencing error may be responsible. V usage is TRBV7-9 and J usage is TRBJ1-6; tentative D call: TRBD1 (5 bases). There are 14 residues in the CDR3. CDR1 and CDR2 (germline): SEHNR, FQNEAQ (reference sequence). In nucleotides, the CDR3 is TGTGCCAGCAGCTATGACAGTGGGAATTCACCCCCCCACTTT. Translated: CASSYDSGNSPPHF.

A few counts support this clonotype. The J gene is TRBJ2-3, the V gene TRBV20-1; no definite D call. V lost 4 bases to trimming and J lost 3 bases, with 8 bases between them. In germline, CDR1 is DFQATT, CDR2 SNEGSKA (reference sequence). This CDR3 region has 12 residues. In DNA, the CDR3 is TGCAGTGCTAAAGTCCTAACAGATACGCAGTATTTT. Its protein product is CSAKVLTDTQYF.

This chain uses TRBV5-6 with TRBJ2-7; 7 positions match TRBD1. V lost 4 bases and J lost 11; bases outside the gene matches: 9. The CDR3 extends over 12 amino acids. Looked up from germline, CDR1 is SGHDT and CDR2 is YYEEEE. Written as DNA, the CDR3 is TGTGCCAGCAGCGGAGACAGGGAAGAAGAGTACTTC. Residues: CASSGDREEEYF.

This clonotype appeared a few times. This chain links TRBV20-1 with TRBJ2-1; TRBD1 is a possible D gene (6 bases). Germline V gene lookup returns CDR1 DFQATT and CDR2 SNEGSKA (reference sequence). CDR3 length equals 14 residues. Trimming cost V 3 bases and J 4 bases, with 13 bases left between them. As DNA, the CDR3 is TGCAGTGCTAGTGGGCAGGGGCTTTACAATGAGCAGTTCTTC. It is translated as CSASGQGLYNEQFF.